The source of this T cell receptor (beta chain) is a study of T cell repertoires in cytomegalovirus infection. Study details: Public TCR beta signatures provided an indication of both CMV infection and a matching HLA type. Notes on the study in general: The study identified carriers of CMV plus the relevant HLA from cumulative public TCR beta family frequency. The study found HLA-C-restricted CMV-specific TCR beta clonotypes dominating the ex vivo response.

MiXCR, run by TCRdb on the reads, gives a single entry per CDR3 protein. Of some 180,000 distinct CDR3 sequences in the sample, approximately 17% were seen once. This clonotype was seen only a few times. Its target is unknown. This CDR3 region has 16 residues. Trimming shortened V by 5 bases and J by 0 bases, and 16 bases separated the two germline ends. Germline CDR1 reads SEHNR; CDR2 reads FQNEAQ (reference sequence). The TCR originated in a human donor in good health (CMV status not recorded). Some clones in this sample may be carry-over from other donors' samples. Sequencing was performed on CD8+ T cells from PBMCs. The chain uses TRBV7-9 and TRBJ2-5; no clear D. The DNA for the CDR3 is TGTGCCAGCAGCCCCCAAAGTTGGGTTGACCAAGAGACCCAGTACTTC. It yields the protein CASSPQSWVDQETQYF. Drawing the rest from reference TRBV7-9 and TRBJ2-5, the complete variable domain is DTGVSQNPRHKITKRGQNVTFRCDPISEHNRLYWYRQTLGQGPEFLTYFQNEAQLEKSRLLSDRFSAERPKGSFSTLEIQRTEQGDSAMYLCASSPQSWVDQETQYFGPGTRLLVL.